A selection of T cell receptor beta chains follows, all from one sample in a study of cytomegalovirus exposure and HLA in healthy donors. Method: immunoSEQ multiplex PCR; TCRdb's copy keeps in-frame clones and lacks some. The sample has 150,000 to 200,000 clones, roughly 79% seen once. Sequencing was done on a sample of PBMCs. The receptors come from a woman aged 30 to 39 in good health and CMV-seropositive. Each CDR3 is given with its conserved first and last residue. The D gene is left open where the match is weak. Part of the rows lack a size; the others show once, few, many or a class for expanded clones.

>NA|few|TRBJ1-5|TRBV29-1
TGCAGCGTTGAAGTCGGTGGCAATCAGCCCCAGCATTTT
CSVEVGGNQPQHF
>TRBD1|few|TRBJ1-1|TRBV28
TGTGCCAGCAGTCCGCTAGGACAGGGGTATAACACTGAAGCTTTCTTT
CASSPLGQGYNTEAFF
>TRBD2|few|TRBJ2-1|TRBV30
TGTGCCGTACAAGCGGGGATCTCCTACAATGAGCAGTTCTTC
CAVQAGISYNEQFF
>NA|NA|TRBJ1-6|TRBV7-9
TGTGCCAGCAGCTTACAACCGGGGGGTTGGTCACCCCTCCACTTT
CASSLQPGGWSPLHF
>NA|NA|TRBJ2-3|TRBV5-1
TGCGCCAGCAGCTCCCTCGTACGGGGCACAGATACGCAGTATTTT
CASSSLVRGTDTQYF
>TRBD1|NA|TRBJ2-1|TRBV18
TGTGCCAGCTCACCCGGGACAGGGGACAATGAGCAGTTCTTC
CASSPGTGDNEQFF
>TRBD2|few|TRBJ2-7|TRBV4-3
TGCGCCAGCAGCCAATCCGGGACTAGCCTAATATCCTACGAGCAGTACTTC
CASSQSGTSLISYEQYF
>NA|NA|TRBJ1-1|TRBV6-6
TGTGCCAGCAGTTACGACAGGAGACCGAACACTGAAGCTTTCTTT
CASSYDRRPNTEAFF
>TRBD2|NA|TRBJ2-2|TRBV4-1
TGCGCCAGCAGCCAACCCGGGACTAGCTACACCGGGGAGCTGTTTTTT
CASSQPGTSYTGELFF
>TRBD2|NA|TRBJ2-1|TRBV7-9
TGTGCCAGCAGCTGGGGAGGGCGGGGAATCAATGAGCAGTTCTTC
CASSWGGRGINEQFF
>TRBD1|NA|TRBJ2-7|TRBV7-2
TGTGCCAGCAGCGGGACAGTCTACGAGCAGTACTTC
CASSGTVYEQYF
>NA|once|TRBJ1-1|TRBV7-8
TGTGCCAGCAGCTTAGCTGCGAGGACTGAAGCTTTCTTT
CASSLAARTEAFF
>TRBD1|few|TRBJ1-1|TRBV19
TGTGCCAGTAGTATGCGGGACAGGATGAACACTGAAGCTTTCTTT
CASSMRDRMNTEAFF
>TRBD1|few|TRBJ1-6|TRBV5-6
TGTGCCAGCAGCTTGGGGACAGGCTTAAGCTCCTATAATTCACCCCTCCACTTT
CASSLGTGLSSYNSPLHF
>NA|NA|TRBJ1-1|TRBV25-1
TGTGCCAGCAGTGAAGCCCGGGGTCCGTTGAGCACTGAAGCTTTCTTT
CASSEARGPLSTEAFF
>TRBD1|NA|TRBJ1-2|TRBV27
TGTGCCAGCAGGACAGGGAGTTATGGCTACACCTTC
CASRTGSYGYTF
>TRBD1|few|TRBJ2-1|TRBV19
TGTGCCAGTAGTGGGACAGGGGTATATGAGCAGTTCTTC
CASSGTGVYEQFF
>TRBD1|once|TRBJ2-6|TRBV4-1
TGCGCCAGCAGCGGAGACAGGGGGGTCTCTGGGGCCAACGTCCTGACTTTC
CASSGDRGVSGANVLTF
>TRBD2|once|TRBJ2-6|TRBV9
TGTGCCAGCAGCGTAGGAACTAGCGGGGGGGCCAACGTCCTGACTTTC
CASSVGTSGGANVLTF
>TRBD1|few|TRBJ2-1|TRBV2
TGTGCCAGCCACGGCGGGACAGGGGCCTACAATGAGCAGTTCTTC
CASHGGTGAYNEQFF
>TRBD1|once|TRBJ1-4|TRBV19
TGTGCCAGTAGTATCAGGGGGCCTGCAACTAATGAAAAACTGTTTTTT
CASSIRGPATNEKLFF
>TRBD2|few|TRBJ2-3|TRBV5-1
TGCGCCAGCAGCTTGGGAGTGACTAGCGGGGGCACAGATACGCAGTATTTT
CASSLGVTSGGTDTQYF
>TRBD1|NA|TRBJ1-1|TRBV4-2
TGTGCCAGCAGCCAAGGGTCAGGGACAGGGTTGGCTGAAGCTTTCTTT
CASSQGSGTGLAEAFF
>NA|NA|TRBJ2-5|TRBV5-6
TGTGCCAGCAGCTACCGGGACATGCAGACCCAGTACTTC
CASSYRDMQTQYF
>NA|NA|TRBJ1-4|TRBV14
TGTGCCAGCAGCCTCTCGAGTGGAAAACTGTTTTTT
CASSLSSGKLFF
>TRBD2|NA|TRBJ2-3|TRBV28
TGTGCCAGCAGTACTCCCCTCGGCGGGGGGTTAGATACGCAGTATTTT
CASSTPLGGGLDTQYF
>NA|NA|TRBJ2-1|TRBV29-1
TGCAGCGGCGGTACTAAGACTACCGCCAATGAGCAGTTCTTC
CSGGTKTTANEQFF
>NA|NA|TRBJ1-5|TRBV28
TGTGCCAGCAGTTTGAGCATTAATAGCAATCAGCCCCAGCATTTT
CASSLSINSNQPQHF
>NA|NA|TRBJ1-2|TRBV9
TGTGCCAGCAGCTCACGGTCCCCTTCCTCGGGTGGCTACACCTTC
CASSSRSPSSGGYTF
>TRBD1|few|TRBJ1-1|TRBV2
TGTGCCAGCACGAAGGGGGCGCGCACTGAAGCTTTCTTT
CASTKGARTEAFF
>NA|NA|TRBJ2-7|TRBV27
TGTGCCAGCAGTCCGATCCCAGGGGCTTCACGAGAGCAGTACTTC
CASSPIPGASREQYF
>NA|NA|TRBJ1-1|TRBV7-8
TGTGCCAGCAGCTTACAACAGACCACTGAAGCTTTCTTT
CASSLQQTTEAFF
>TRBD2|NA|TRBJ2-3|TRBV4-3
TGCGCCAGCAGCCAAGGAGCGGGAGTTTTTCCAGATACGCAGTATTTT
CASSQGAGVFPDTQYF
>TRBD2|NA|TRBJ2-2|TRBV5-1
TGCGCCAGCAGCCCCGGACTAGCGGGGGGCACTAACACCGGGGAGCTGTTTTTT
CASSPGLAGGTNTGELFF
>NA|few|TRBJ1-4|TRBV7-9
TGTTCCAGCAGCCGAAGTAGTCCAACTAATGAAAAACTGTTTTTT
CSSSRSSPTNEKLFF
>NA|few|TRBJ2-7|TRBV28
TGTGCCAGCAGTCTGGGGGGGCCCCCCTACGAGCAGTACTTC
CASSLGGPPYEQYF
>TRBD2|NA|TRBJ2-1|TRBV13
TGTGCCAGCAGCCTAGCGGGGGGTTACAATGAGCAGTTCTTC
CASSLAGGYNEQFF
>NA|NA|TRBJ1-1|TRBV27
TGTGCCAGCAGTTTATCGGCCCAGACTGAAGCTTTCTTT
CASSLSAQTEAFF
>TRBD2|once|TRBJ2-7|TRBV10-1
TGCGCCAGCAGTGATGTAGCGGGTTCCTACGAGCAGTACTTC
CASSDVAGSYEQYF
>TRBD1|NA|TRBJ1-2|TRBV27
TGTGCCAGCAGTTTAGATACAGGGGGTTACTATGGCTACACCTTC
CASSLDTGGYYGYTF
>TRBD1|NA|TRBJ1-1|TRBV10-1
TGCGCCAGCAGTACAGGGGCTGGCACTGAAGCTTTCTTT
CASSTGAGTEAFF
>TRBD1|NA|TRBJ2-7|TRBV5-1
TGCGCCAGCAGCTTGGCCGGAGCAGGGGACAGCGAGCAGTACTTC
CASSLAGAGDSEQYF
>TRBD2|NA|TRBJ2-3|TRBV2
TGTGCCAGCAGTGAAAGGACTTGGGCGGGAGCGACAGATACGCAGTATTTT
CASSERTWAGATDTQYF